The following is a T cell receptor (beta chain) sequence with its context. Only in-frame clones appear in the TCRdb table, and some are missing; sequencing was by immunoSEQ multiplex PCR. The sample lists tens of thousands of clones; roughly 82% were seen once. The data were taken from a study of OX40 agonist ivuxolimab in advanced cancers. Trimming stripped 6 bases from V and 1 base from J, with 11 bases between. This CDR3 is built from 14 residues. Germline-derived CDR1 and CDR2 are SGHNT and YENEEA. Baseline was the first blood sampling point, followed by cycle 4 day 1 and cycle 7 day 1. The receptor was isolated from an adult with an advanced solid tumor such as melanoma, head and neck, liver or kidney cancer. The sample here was CD4+ or CD8+ T cells sorted from blood, taken in a trial of the OX40 agonist ivuxolimab. The chain is built from TRBV11-3 and TRBJ2-3; D call uncertain. The CDR3 nucleotides are TGTGCCAGCAGGATTCGTGCTGGCACAGATACGCAGTATTTT. Translated, it gives CASRIRAGTDTQYF.